This TCR beta chain was obtained from a study of tumor and adjacent non-tumor tissue in lung cancer. The wider study: Histology: 12 adenocarcinoma, 2 squamous cell carcinoma, 1 small cell lung cancer. Points from the study as a whole: TCR diversity was significantly greater in tumor than normal lung tissue. In normal lung, the top 100 clones were significantly more dominant than in tumor. Patients with more diverse tumor TCRs had worse survival.

The template was RNA from unsorted bulk tissue. The CDR3 has 17 residues. Trimming stripped 5 bases from V and 3 bases from J, with 22 bases between. The germline V gene has CDR1 KGHSH and CDR2 LQKENI. Three rounds of nested PCR, following a modified ARM-PCR protocol, produced the TCRbeta library. Each CDR3 protein gets one entry after TCRdb re-called the multiplex PCR reads with MiXCR. The sample lists about 110,000 distinct CDR3 sequences; over 70% were seen once. As concerns this clonotype: The target antigen is unknown.

This chain uses TRBV18 with TRBJ1-1; D remains ambiguous. The specimen sequenced was lung tumor tissue. The receptor was isolated from a man aged 65-85 years with non-small cell lung cancer. The CDR3 region has the DNA TGTGCCAGCTCATCAAGGATGACTGGTGGGGTTTACACTGAAGCTTTCTTT. Its protein product is CASSSRMTGGVYTEAFF.